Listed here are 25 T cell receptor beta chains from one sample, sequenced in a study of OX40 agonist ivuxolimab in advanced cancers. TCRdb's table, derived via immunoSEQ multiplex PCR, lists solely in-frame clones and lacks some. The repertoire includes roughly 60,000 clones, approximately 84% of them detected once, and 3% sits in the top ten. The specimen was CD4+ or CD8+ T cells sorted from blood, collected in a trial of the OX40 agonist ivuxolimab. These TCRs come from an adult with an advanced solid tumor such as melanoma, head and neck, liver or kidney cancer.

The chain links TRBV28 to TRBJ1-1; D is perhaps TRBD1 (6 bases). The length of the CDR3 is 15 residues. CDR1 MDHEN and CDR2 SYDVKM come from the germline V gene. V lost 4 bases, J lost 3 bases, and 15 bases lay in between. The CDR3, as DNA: TGTGCCAGCAGTTCACCCTCGGGGGCAGACACTGAAGCTTTCTTT. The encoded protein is CASSSPSGADTEAFF.

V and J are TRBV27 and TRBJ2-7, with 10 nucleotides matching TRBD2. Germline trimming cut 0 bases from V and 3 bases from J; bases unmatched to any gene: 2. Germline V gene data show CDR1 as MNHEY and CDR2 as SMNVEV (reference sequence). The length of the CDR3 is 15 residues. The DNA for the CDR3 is TGTGCCAGCAGTTTATCGGGGACTAGCGTCTACGAGCAGTACTTC. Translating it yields CASSLSGTSVYEQYF.

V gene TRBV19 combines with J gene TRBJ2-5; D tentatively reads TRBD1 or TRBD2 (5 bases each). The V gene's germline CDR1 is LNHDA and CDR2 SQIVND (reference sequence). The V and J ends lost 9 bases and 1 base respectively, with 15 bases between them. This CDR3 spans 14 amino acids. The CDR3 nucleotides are TGTGCCAGCACCTCAGGGAGTAGCCAAGAGACCCAGTACTTC. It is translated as CASTSGSSQETQYF.

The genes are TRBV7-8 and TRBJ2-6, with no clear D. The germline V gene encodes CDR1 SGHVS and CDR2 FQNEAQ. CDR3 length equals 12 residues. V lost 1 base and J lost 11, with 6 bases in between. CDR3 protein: CASSLDSDVLTF. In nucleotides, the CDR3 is TGTGCCAGCAGCTTAGACTCGGACGTCCTGACTTTC. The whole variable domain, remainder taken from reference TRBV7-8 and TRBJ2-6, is GAGVSQSPRYKVAKRGQDVALRCDPISGHVSLFWYQQALGQGPEFLTYFQNEAQLDKSGLPSDRFFAERPEGSVSTLKIQRTQQEDSAVYLCASSLDSDVLTFGAGSRLTVL.

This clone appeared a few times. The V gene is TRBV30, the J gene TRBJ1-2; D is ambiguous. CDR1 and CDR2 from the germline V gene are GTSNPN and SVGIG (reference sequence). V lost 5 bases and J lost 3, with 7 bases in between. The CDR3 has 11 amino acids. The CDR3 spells CAWGRDYGYTF. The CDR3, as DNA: TGTGCCTGGGGACGTGACTATGGCTACACCTTC.

For the CDR3, the DNA is TGTGCCAGCAGTTATGGACAGGGTGCAGAGACCCAGTACTTC. Encoded protein: CASSYGQGAETQYF. The rearrangement joins TRBV6-5 to TRBJ2-5, with TRBD1 matching 8 bases. Germline V CDR1 and CDR2: MNHEY, SVGAGI. The CDR3 totals 14 residues. After removal of 3 bases from V and 4 bases from J, the junction contained 4 bases not matched to a gene.

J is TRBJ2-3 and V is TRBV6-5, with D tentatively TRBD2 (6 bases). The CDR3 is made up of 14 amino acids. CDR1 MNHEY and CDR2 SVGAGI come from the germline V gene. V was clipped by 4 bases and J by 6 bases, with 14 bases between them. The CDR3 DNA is TGTGCCAGCAGTTGGCGACGGGGGTTGGATACGCAGTATTTT. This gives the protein CASSWRRGLDTQYF.

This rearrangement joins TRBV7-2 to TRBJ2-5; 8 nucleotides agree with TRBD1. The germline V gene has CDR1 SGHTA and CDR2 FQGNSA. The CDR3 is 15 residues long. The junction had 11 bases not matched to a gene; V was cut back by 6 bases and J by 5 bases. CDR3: CASSFRQGARETQYF. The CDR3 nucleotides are TGTGCCAGCAGTTTCCGTCAGGGGGCCCGGGAGACCCAGTACTTC.

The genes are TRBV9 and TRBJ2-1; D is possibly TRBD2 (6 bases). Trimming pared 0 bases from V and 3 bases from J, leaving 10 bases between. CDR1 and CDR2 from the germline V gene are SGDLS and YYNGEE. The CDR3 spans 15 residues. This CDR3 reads CASSVAGRHYNEQFF. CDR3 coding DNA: TGTGCCAGCAGCGTAGCGGGGAGGCACTACAATGAGCAGTTCTTC.

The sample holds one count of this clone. The CDR3 sequence: CASSWTGFYGYTF. CDR3 bases: TGTGCCAGTAGTTGGACAGGATTCTATGGCTACACCTTC. The chain recombines TRBV19 with TRBJ1-2, with 7 bases identical to TRBD1. The germline gives CDR1 LNHDA, CDR2 SQIVND (reference sequence). Trimming at V came to 5 bases and at J to 4 bases, leaving 4 bases not matched to a gene. This CDR3 has 13 amino acids.

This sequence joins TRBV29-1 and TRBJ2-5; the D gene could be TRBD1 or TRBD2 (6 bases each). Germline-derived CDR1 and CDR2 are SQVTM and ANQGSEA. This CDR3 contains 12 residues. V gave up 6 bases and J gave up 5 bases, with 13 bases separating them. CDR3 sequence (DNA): TGCAGCGTGGACAGAGGGAGGGAGACCCAGTACTTC. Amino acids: CSVDRGRETQYF.

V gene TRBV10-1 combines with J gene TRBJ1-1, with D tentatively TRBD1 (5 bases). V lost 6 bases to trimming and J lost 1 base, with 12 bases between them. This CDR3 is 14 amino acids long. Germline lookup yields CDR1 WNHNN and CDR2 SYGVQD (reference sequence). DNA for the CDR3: TGCGCCAGCAGACCCCACGGGGCGAACACTGAAGCTTTCTTT. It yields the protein CASRPHGANTEAFF.

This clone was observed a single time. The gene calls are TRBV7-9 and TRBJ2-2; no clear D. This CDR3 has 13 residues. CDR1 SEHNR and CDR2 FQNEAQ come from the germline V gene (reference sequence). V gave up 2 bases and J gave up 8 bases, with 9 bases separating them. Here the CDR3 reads CASSLIPVGELFF. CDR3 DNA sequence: TGTGCCAGCAGCTTAATCCCGGTTGGGGAGCTGTTTTTT.

CDR3 DNA: TGTGCCAGCAGCTTGGCAGGGGGGCAGGGAGAGACCCAGTACTTC. It encodes CASSLAGGQGETQYF. The gene calls are TRBV5-5 and TRBJ2-5; a possible D gene is TRBD1 (7 bases). The V end lost 0 bases, the J end lost 4 bases, and 13 bases lay between the germline ends. Germline CDR1 and CDR2: SGHKS and YYEKEE (reference sequence). The CDR3 covers 15 residues.

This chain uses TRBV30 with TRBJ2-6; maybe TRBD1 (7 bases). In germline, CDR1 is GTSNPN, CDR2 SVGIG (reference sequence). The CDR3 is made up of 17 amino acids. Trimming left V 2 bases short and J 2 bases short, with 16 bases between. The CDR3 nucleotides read TGTGCCTGGAGTCAGGGGGGTGGGCTCACTGGGGCCAACGTCCTGACTTTC. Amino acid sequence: CAWSQGGGLTGANVLTF.

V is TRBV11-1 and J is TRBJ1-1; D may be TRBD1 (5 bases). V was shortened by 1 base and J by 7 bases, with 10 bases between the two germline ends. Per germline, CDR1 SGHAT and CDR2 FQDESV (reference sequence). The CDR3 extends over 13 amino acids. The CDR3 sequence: CASSLDKGFEAFF. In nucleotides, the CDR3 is TGTGCCAGCAGCTTAGATAAGGGGTTTGAAGCTTTCTTT.

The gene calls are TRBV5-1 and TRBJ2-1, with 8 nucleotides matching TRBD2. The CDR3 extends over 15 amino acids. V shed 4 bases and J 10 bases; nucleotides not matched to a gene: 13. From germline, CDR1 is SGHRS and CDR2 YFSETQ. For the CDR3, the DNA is TGCGCCAGCAGCCCAGGCAGCGGGGGTACGCTGGAGCAGTTCTTC. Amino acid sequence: CASSPGSGGTLEQFF. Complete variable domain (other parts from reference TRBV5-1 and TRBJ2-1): KAGVTQTPRYLIKTRGQQVTLSCSPISGHRSVSWYQQTPGQGLQFLFEYFSETQRNKGNFPGRFSGRQFSNSRSEMNVSTLELGDSALYLCASSPGSGGTLEQFFGPGTRLTVL.

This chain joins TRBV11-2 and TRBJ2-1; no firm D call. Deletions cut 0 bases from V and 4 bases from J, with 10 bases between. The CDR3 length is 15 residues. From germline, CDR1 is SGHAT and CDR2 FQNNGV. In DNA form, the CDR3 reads TGTGCCAGCAGCTTAGATCTGGCTACGTACAATGAGCAGTTCTTC. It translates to CASSLDLATYNEQFF.

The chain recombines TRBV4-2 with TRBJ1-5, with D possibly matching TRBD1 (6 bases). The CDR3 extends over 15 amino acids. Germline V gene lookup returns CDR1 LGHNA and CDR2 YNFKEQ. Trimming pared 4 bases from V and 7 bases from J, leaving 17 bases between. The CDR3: CASSRGAGKGQPQHF. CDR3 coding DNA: TGTGCCAGCAGCCGGGGGGCAGGGAAAGGACAGCCCCAGCATTTT.

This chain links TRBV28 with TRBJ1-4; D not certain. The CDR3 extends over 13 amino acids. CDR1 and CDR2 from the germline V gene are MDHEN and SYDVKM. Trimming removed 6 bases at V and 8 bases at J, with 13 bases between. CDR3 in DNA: TGTGCCAGCAGCAGGATACTGGGAGAAAAACTGTTTTTT. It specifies CASSRILGEKLFF.

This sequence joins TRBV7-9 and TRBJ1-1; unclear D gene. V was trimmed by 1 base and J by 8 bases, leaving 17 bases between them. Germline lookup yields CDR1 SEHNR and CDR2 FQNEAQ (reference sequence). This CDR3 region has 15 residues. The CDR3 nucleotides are TGTGCCAGCAGCTTAGTCGGTGGGCCGGGTTCCGAAGCTTTCTTT. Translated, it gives CASSLVGGPGSEAFF.

CDR3 nucleotides: TGTGCCAGCAGCCAAGATCTCAGCTCTAAAGATACGCAGTATTTT. Protein sequence: CASSQDLSSKDTQYF. The V and J genes are TRBV14 and TRBJ2-3; no clear D. Germline values: CDR1 SGHDN, CDR2 FVKESK. Trimming shortened V by 0 bases and J by 5 bases, and 12 bases separated the two germline ends. This CDR3 is built from 15 residues.

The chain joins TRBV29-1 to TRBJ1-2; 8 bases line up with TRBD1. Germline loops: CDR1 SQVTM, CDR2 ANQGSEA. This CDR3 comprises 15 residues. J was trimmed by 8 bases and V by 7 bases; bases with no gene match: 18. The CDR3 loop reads CSAHKPGTGGSGYTF. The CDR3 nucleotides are TGCAGCGCCCATAAGCCCGGGACAGGCGGATCGGGCTACACCTTC.

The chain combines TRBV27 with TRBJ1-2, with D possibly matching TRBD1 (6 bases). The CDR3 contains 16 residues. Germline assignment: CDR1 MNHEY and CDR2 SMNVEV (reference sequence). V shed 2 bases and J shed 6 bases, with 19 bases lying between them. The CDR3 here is CASSLPGGRGIDGYTF. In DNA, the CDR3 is TGTGCCAGCAGTTTACCCGGGGGGAGGGGGATCGATGGCTACACCTTC.

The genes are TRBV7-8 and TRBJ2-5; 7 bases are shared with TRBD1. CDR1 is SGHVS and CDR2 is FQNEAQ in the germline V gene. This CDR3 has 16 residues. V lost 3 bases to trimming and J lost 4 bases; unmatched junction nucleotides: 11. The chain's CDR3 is CASSFDQVRGRETQYF. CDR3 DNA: TGTGCCAGCAGCTTCGACCAAGTCAGGGGGAGAGAGACCCAGTACTTC.